Shown below are 9 T cell receptor beta chains from a single sample sequenced in a study of blood T cell repertoires in COVID-19. Measured with immunoSEQ multiplex PCR; TCRdb has only the in-frame clones, and not every one. The repertoire consists of more than 100,000 clones, with about two thirds occurring once and the leading ten covering more than 0.8%. Input material: peripheral blood. These TCRs come from a human donor with acute or convalescent COVID-19. The donor label of this sample is uncertain.

The chain uses TRBV9 and TRBJ1-2, with TRBD1 identical over 8 bases. CDR3 length equals 17 residues. Trimming removed 3 bases from V and 4 bases from J; junction bases left unmatched: 14. Germline CDR1 reads SGDLS; CDR2 reads YYNGEE. In nucleotides, the CDR3 is TGTGCCAGCAGCGAACGACAGGGGACCGCCGCTATCTATGGCTACACCTTC. Its translation is CASSERQGTAAIYGYTF.

This chain connects TRBV5-6 to TRBJ1-1; the match to TRBD1 covers 9 bases. V was pared by 3 bases and J by 0 bases, with 9 bases of the junction left unmatched. The germline V gene has CDR1 SGHDT and CDR2 YYEEEE. The CDR3 is made up of 17 amino acids. The CDR3, as DNA: TGTGCCAGCAGCTATCGACAGGGGGGGTTCATGAACACTGAAGCTTTCTTT. Translated, it gives CASSYRQGGFMNTEAFF.

In this sample, this clone turned up many times. This chain connects TRBV19 to TRBJ2-3; TRBD1 aligns across 10 bases. CDR1 and CDR2 (germline): LNHDA, SQIVND (reference sequence). This CDR3 region has 14 residues. V gave up 5 bases and J gave up 6 bases; unmatched junction bases: 5. This CDR3 reads CASSSGQGIDTQYF. The CDR3 DNA is TGTGCCAGTAGTTCGGGACAGGGGATTGATACGCAGTATTTT.

The genes are TRBV4-2 and TRBJ1-3; tentatively, D is TRBD1 (6 bases). The CDR3 runs to 16 residues. V was trimmed by 0 bases and J by 2 bases, leaving 11 bases between them. Germline V gives CDR1 LGHNA, CDR2 YNFKEQ. CDR3: CASSQDQAGAGNTIYF. CDR3 sequence (DNA): TGTGCCAGCAGCCAAGATCAGGCAGGGGCTGGAAACACCATATATTTT.

The V gene is TRBV7-9, the J gene TRBJ1-2; possible D gene TRBD1, 6 bases. The CDR3 totals 19 residues. CDR1 SEHNR and CDR2 FQNEAQ come from the germline V gene (reference sequence). Trimming pared 3 bases from V and 0 bases from J, leaving 23 bases between. The CDR3 DNA follows: TGTGCCAGCAGCTTTTCCCCTTTGGGGGGGCAGGTCCCTAACTATGGCTACACCTTC. Translating it yields CASSFSPLGGQVPNYGYTF.

V and J are TRBV5-1 and TRBJ2-1; 9 bases are a match to TRBD2. The CDR3 runs to 18 residues. The germline gives CDR1 SGHRS, CDR2 YFSETQ. With 1 base clipped from V and 5 bases from J, the junction kept 13 bases outside the gene matches. CDR3 sequence (DNA): TGCGCCAGCAGCTTGACCTCATTGGCGGGGGGGCCCCACAATGAGCAGTTCTTC. Translation gives CASSLTSLAGGPHNEQFF. Complete variable domain (other parts from reference TRBV5-1 and TRBJ2-1): KAGVTQTPRYLIKTRGQQVTLSCSPISGHRSVSWYQQTPGQGLQFLFEYFSETQRNKGNFPGRFSGRQFSNSRSEMNVSTLELGDSALYLCASSLTSLAGGPHNEQFFGPGTRLTVL.

The chain couples TRBV20-1 to TRBJ2-1, with 13 nucleotides matching TRBD2. Germline assignment: CDR1 DFQATT and CDR2 SNEGSKA (reference sequence). The CDR3 covers 20 residues. J lost 6 bases, V lost 3 bases, and 20 bases had no gene match. CDR3 DNA sequence: TGCAGTGCTAGTAACAGTTTATCCGGGACTAGCGGGGTCCAGGCCAATGAGCAGTTCTTC. This sequence encodes CSASNSLSGTSGVQANEQFF.

This rearrangement joins TRBV5-4 to TRBJ1-2, with 7 nucleotides matching TRBD1. The CDR3 sequence is 14 residues long. Germline V gives CDR1 SGHNT, CDR2 YYREEE (reference sequence). V lost 5 bases to trimming and J lost 4 bases; unmatched junction nucleotides: 8. The CDR3 here is CASSSSGTAYGYTF. CDR3 DNA: TGTGCCAGCAGTTCGTCCGGGACAGCCTATGGCTACACCTTC.

The chain employs TRBV4-1 and TRBJ1-1; 8 bases fit TRBD1. J was trimmed by 0 bases and V by 0 bases; bases with no gene match: 3. CDR1 and CDR2 (germline): MGHRA, YSYEKL. The length of the CDR3 is 16 residues. DNA for the CDR3: TGCGCCAGCAGCCAAGATCCGGGACAGGTGAACACTGAAGCTTTCTTT. It is translated as CASSQDPGQVNTEAFF.